This passage covers 19 T cell receptor beta chains from one sample sequenced in a study of regulatory T cells in long-lasting Graves disease (dated by TCRdb to about 2021). The protocol used for the library was multiplex PCR. The listed sequencing device is Illumina HiSeq 4000. CDR3 regions were amplified by Arm-PCR with iRepertoire HTBI primers to construct TCR beta libraries. TCRdb passed the public sequencing reads through fastp at Q25 and MiXCR, retaining productive beta sequences. Each record represents a unique CDR3 protein, reported with the most common genes and DNA among its rows. The sample records hundreds of thousands of distinct CDR3 sequences, 22% of which are singletons. Less than 15% of the sample goes to the ten largest clones. The time point tag for this specimen amounts to: persistent/refractory GD, antithyroid drugs over 5 years with positive TRAb. RNA was extracted from PBMCs in TRIzol for both TCR sequencing and RNA sequencing.

The material sequenced was peripheral blood mononuclear cells (PBMCs), taken when the disease was refractory, from a patient treated with antithyroid drugs. These receptors came from a female donor with Graves disease.

This clonotype was seen many times. CDR3 sequence: CASRSTGTTDLKQYF. Here the CDR3 DNA reads TGTGCCAGCAGGTCCACCGGGACTACCGATCTCAAGCAGTACTTC. The chain joins TRBV12-3 or TRBV12-4 to TRBJ2-7, with 7 bases lining up with TRBD2. This CDR3 region has 15 residues. After removal of 6 bases from V and 8 bases from J, the junction contained 16 bases not matched to a gene.

This sequence joins TRBV6-1 and TRBJ2-7; no firm D call. The CDR3 consists of 11 residues. Per the germline V gene, CDR1 is MNHNS and CDR2 is SASEGT. Trimming took off 9 bases at V and 4 bases at J, with 10 bases between the two ends. Written as DNA, the CDR3 is TGTGCCAGTATGAAGTCATACGAGCAGTACTTC. It codes for CASMKSYEQYF.

This clonotype was counted between two and nine times. The chain joins TRBV5-1 to TRBJ2-2; D is undetermined. Per the germline V gene, CDR1 is SGHRS and CDR2 is YFSETQ. V was pared by 1 base and J by 1 base, with 14 bases between. The CDR3 covers 17 residues. CDR3 residues: CASSLKSGSLNTGELFF. The CDR3 DNA sequence: TGCGCCAGCAGCTTGAAATCTGGATCATTGAACACCGGGGAGCTGTTTTTT.

This clonotype was seen repeatedly, ten times or more. This chain links TRBV19 with TRBJ2-6, with 9 positions matching TRBD2. The germline CDR1 and CDR2 sequences are LNHDA and SQIVND (reference sequence). CDR3 length: 17 residues. Trimming cost V 6 bases and J 3 bases; bases outside gene matches: 9. CDR3 sequence (DNA): TGTGCCAGTAGAAGTAGAGCGGGGGGAAGTGGGGCCAACGTCCTGACTTTC. As protein: CASRSRAGGSGANVLTF.

As regards this clonotype: One base away lies a much larger clone, so this may be a sequencing read error. Without the conserved terminal phenylalanine or tryptophan, this CDR3 likely stems from a read error. V and J are TRBV2 and TRBJ2-5; 9 nucleotides align to TRBD1. Germline assignment: CDR1 SNHLY and CDR2 FYNNEI. V lost 6 bases and J lost 5; bases outside the gene matches: 10. The CDR3 consists of 15 residues. In nucleotides, the CDR3 is TGTGCCAGCAGCCACAGACGGACAGGGGCGGAGACCCAGTACCTC. As protein: CASSHRRTGAETQYL.

This clonotype was observed a handful of times. V gene TRBV7-6 combines with J gene TRBJ2-7; D remains ambiguous. This CDR3 contains 14 residues. Trimming removed 3 bases at V and 0 bases at J, with 9 bases between. Germline V gene data show CDR1 as SGHVS and CDR2 as FNYEAQ. DNA for the CDR3: TGTGCCAGCAGCTTGTATCTGGGCTCCTACGAGCAGTACTTC. Protein: CASSLYLGSYEQYF.

The chain employs TRBV24-1 and TRBJ2-5; the D is unclear. The CDR3 length is 16 residues. Germline CDR1 is KGHDR and CDR2 is SFDVKD. Trimming cost V 3 bases and J 5 bases, with 18 bases left between them. CDR3 sequence: CATSDPRGTTGETQYF. In nucleotides, the CDR3 is TGTGCCACCAGTGATCCCCGAGGCACCACCGGGGAGACCCAGTACTTC.

This rearrangement joins TRBV20-1 to TRBJ2-7; 9 bases map to TRBD2. The germline V gene has CDR1 DFQATT and CDR2 SNEGSKA (reference sequence). This CDR3 has 13 residues. The trim removed 6 bases at V and 3 bases at J, leaving 6 bases unmatched. CDR3 amino acids: CSALATSGYEQYF. CDR3 coding DNA: TGCAGTGCCCTCGCGACTAGCGGCTACGAGCAGTACTTC.

This clonotype was counted at least ten times. This chain joins TRBV6-1 and TRBJ1-1; 7 bases align to TRBD1. This CDR3 region has 14 residues. The germline CDR1 and CDR2 sequences are MNHNS and SASEGT. Unmatched junction bases numbered 6, after V lost 7 bases and J lost 1 base. CDR3 DNA sequence: TGTGCCAGCACCTGGAACAGGGGGAACACTGAAGCTTTCTTT. Protein sequence: CASTWNRGNTEAFF.

This clonotype showed up many times. The chain couples TRBV9 to TRBJ2-5; the D gene is possibly TRBD2 (5 bases). The CDR3 is made up of 17 amino acids. Germline V gene lookup returns CDR1 SGDLS and CDR2 YYNGEE. Between the trimmed V and J ends, which lost 0 bases and 4 bases, there was a span of 19 bases. CDR3 residues: CASSVGPHSSYRETQYF. CDR3 nucleotide sequence: TGTGCCAGCAGCGTAGGGCCCCACTCTAGCTATCGAGAGACCCAGTACTTC. The whole variable domain, filled in from reference TRBV9 and TRBJ2-5, reads DSGVTQTPKHLITATGQRVTLRCSPRSGDLSVYWYQQSLDQGLQFLIQYYNGEERAKGNILERFSAQQFPDLHSELNLSSLELGDSALYFCASSVGPHSSYRETQYFGPGTRLLVL.

This clonotype occurred a few times. The rearrangement uses TRBV20-1 and TRBJ2-7; D might be TRBD2 (5 bases). V was trimmed by 3 bases and J by 1 base, leaving 13 bases between them. This CDR3 is 14 amino acids long. CDR1 DFQATT and CDR2 SNEGSKA come from the germline V gene (reference sequence). The CDR3 region has the DNA TGCAGTGCTAGTAACAAGCGGAGATCCTACGAGCAGTACTTC. It encodes CSASNKRRSYEQYF.

The chain couples TRBV30 to TRBJ2-7, with a weak D call TRBD1 (6 bases). Germline V CDR1 and CDR2: GTSNPN, SVGIG (reference sequence). The CDR3 extends over 14 amino acids. V was shortened by 6 bases and J by 0 bases, with 15 bases between the two germline ends. CDR3 nucleotides: TGTGCCTGCCCGAAACAGGGCTACTCCTACGAGCAGTACTTC. This translates into CACPKQGYSYEQYF.

This clonotype turned up a few times. V and J are TRBV3-1 and TRBJ2-1; D gene uncertain. Between the trimmed V and J ends, which lost 3 bases and 6 bases, there was a span of 6 bases. Germline CDR1 and CDR2: LGHDT and YNNKEL (reference sequence). There are 12 residues in the CDR3. Written as DNA, the CDR3 is TGTGCCAGCAGCCATCGGGCCAATGAGCAGTTCTTC. Protein sequence: CASSHRANEQFF.

This clonotype was seen only a few times. This chain links TRBV27 with TRBJ1-3; D is uncertain. Trimming took off 10 bases at V and 2 bases at J, with 9 bases between the two ends. CDR1 and CDR2 from the germline V gene are MNHEY and SMNVEV (reference sequence). The length of the CDR3 is 12 residues. As DNA, the CDR3 is TGTGCCACCATGGCGCCTGGAAACACCATATATTTT. This translates into CATMAPGNTIYF.

This clonotype was picked up many times. The rearrangement joins TRBV7-3 to TRBJ2-7; a possible D gene is TRBD2 (7 bases). Trimming took off 8 bases at V and 7 bases at J, with 18 bases between the two ends. From germline, CDR1 is SGHTA and CDR2 FQGTGA. CDR3 size: 13 residues. CDR3 sequence: CASSSGGPGEQYF. CDR3 bases: TGTGCCAGCTCCTCGGGGGGCCCGGGGGAGCAGTACTTC. Variable domain in full (rest from reference TRBV7-3 and TRBJ2-7): GAGVSQTPSNKVTEKGKYVELRCDPISGHTALYWYRQSLGQGPEFLIYFQGTGAADDSGLPNDRFFAVRPEGSVSTLKIQRTERGDSAVYLCASSSGGPGEQYFGPGTRLTVT.

The gene calls are TRBV29-1 and TRBJ2-7; possibly TRBD1 for D (5 bases). Trimming cost V 7 bases and J 1 base, with 11 bases left between them. The CDR3 consists of 12 residues. Germline V gene lookup returns CDR1 SQVTM and CDR2 ANQGSEA. CDR3: CSARAPSYEQYF. For the CDR3, the DNA is TGCAGCGCCAGGGCTCCGTCCTACGAGCAGTACTTC.

This clonotype was recorded at least ten times. This chain uses TRBV6-1 with TRBJ1-2; possible D gene TRBD1, 5 bases. CDR1 is MNHNS and CDR2 is SASEGT in the germline V gene. The CDR3 sequence is 15 residues long. V was clipped by 6 bases and J by 4 bases, with 18 bases between them. The CDR3 nucleotides read TGTGCCAGCAGCCTTGACAGCTCACCACGCTATGGCTACACCTTC. This codes for CASSLDSSPRYGYTF.

This clonotype was recorded many times. V and J are TRBV20-1 and TRBJ1-2, with a weak D call TRBD1 (6 bases). The V and J ends lost 0 bases and 1 base respectively, with 9 bases between them. The CDR3 runs to 14 residues. Germline CDR1 is DFQATT and CDR2 is SNEGSKA (reference sequence). The DNA for the CDR3 is TGCAGTGCTAGAGAATTAGGGGGTAACTATGGCTACACCTTC. This sequence encodes CSARELGGNYGYTF.

The rearrangement joins TRBV29-1 to TRBJ2-2, with no clear D. This CDR3 region has 11 residues. V lost 7 bases to trimming and J lost 1 base, with 4 bases between them. The germline gives CDR1 SQVTM, CDR2 ANQGSEA. In DNA, the CDR3 is TGCAGCGCCCAGAACACCGGGGAGCTGTTTTTT. It yields the protein CSAQNTGELFF.